Listed below are T cell receptor beta chains from one sample, sequenced in a study of T cells in Graves' hyperthyroidism and ophthalmopathy. TCRdb analysed the multiplex PCR reads with MiXCR anew, one entry per CDR3 protein. The profile shows 500,000 or so distinct CDR3 sequences, roughly a sixth of them singletons. Sequenced sample: blood. These receptors were obtained from a woman aged 18-30 years with Graves' ophthalmopathy. The conserved cysteine and the conserved F or W are not part of the CDR3 here. Each record gives: CDR3 length, V gene, J gene, CDR3 protein.

length: 17
V: TRBV11-2
J: TRBJ2-5
CDR3: ASSLSSLLGLAGGETQY

length: 10
V: TRBV5-1
J: TRBJ1-2
CDR3: ASSLEPGNIA

length: 14
V: TRBV5-6
J: TRBJ2-7
CDR3: ASSLIRLGQLHEQY

length: 15
V: TRBV11-2
J: TRBJ2-1
CDR3: ASRQVRQGGTYNEQF

length: 11
V: TRBV7-2
J: TRBJ2-1
CDR3: ASSLQDYNEQF

length: 12
V: TRBV13
J: TRBJ1-1
CDR3: ASSPMTGGTEAF

length: 12
V: TRBV12-3/TRBV12-4
J: TRBJ2-1
CDR3: ASTKTGFDNEQF

length: 13
V: TRBV29-1
J: TRBJ2-3
CDR3: SVNTGTGGTDTQY

length: 14
V: TRBV19
J: TRBJ2-1
CDR3: ASSIGRDGEYNEQF

length: 14
V: TRBV12-3/TRBV12-4
J: TRBJ2-3
CDR3: ASSRPYRGHQDTQY

length: 14
V: TRBV6-5
J: TRBJ2-7
CDR3: ASSSFGLRDPYEQY

length: 15
V: TRBV5-1
J: TRBJ1-6
CDR3: ASSLGLSSSYNSPLH

length: 14
V: TRBV12-3/TRBV12-4
J: TRBJ1-6
CDR3: ASSATANRDNSPLH

length: 11
V: TRBV6-4
J: TRBJ2-3
CDR3: ASSDGSTDTQY

length: 16
V: TRBV28
J: TRBJ2-5
CDR3: ASSFSTSGGLTQETQY

length: 15
V: TRBV15
J: TRBJ1-1
CDR3: ATSRDLEGYPNTEAF

length: 10
V: TRBV29-1
J: TRBJ2-1
CDR3: SGGLGYNEQF

length: 9
V: TRBV30
J: TRBJ1-1
CDR3: AWSRDISAF

length: 13
V: TRBV7-8
J: TRBJ2-3
CDR3: ASSLARDLTDTQY

length: 13
V: TRBV4-1
J: TRBJ1-1
CDR3: ASSQNPGDNTEAF